This TCR beta chain was retrieved from a study of T cells after yellow fever vaccination. Study summary: Fractions containing few cells were prepared with SMART-Seq v4 Ultra Low Input. Findings and caveats of the study: The presence of abundant clonotypes contaminating from the bulk population was possible in FACS-sorted repertoires.

V gave up 0 bases and J gave up 4 bases, with 15 bases separating them. This CDR3 has 16 residues. CDR1 is SGDLS and CDR2 is YYNGEE in the germline V gene. TCR cDNA was made by 5'RACE template switching, adding a universal primer site and UMIs. Via MiXCR, TCRdb re-called the 5' RACE reads, giving one row per CDR3 protein. Of some 600,000 distinct CDR3 sequences in the sample, around a sixth were seen once. In its sample, this clonotype was seen a few times. Its target is not known. The V gene is TRBV9, the J gene TRBJ2-3, with D unresolved. This TCR was recovered from a man aged 18 to 29 who received the YFV17D yellow fever vaccine. Source: PBMCs, taken more than 4 days after the first yellow fever vaccination. CDR3 residues: CASSVVSRAVPDTQYF. The CDR3 DNA reads as TGTGCCAGCAGCGTAGTCTCTCGCGCGGTGCCAGATACGCAGTATTTT.